Presented here are 27 T cell receptor beta chains from one specimen sequenced in a study of shared clonotypes between healthy human individuals (dated by TCRdb to the early 2020s). Library generation was performed with the immunoSEQ multiplex PCR assay. The table was pulled from immuneACCESS by TCRdb, which kept in-frame rearrangements only. Such tables lose some clones; where checked, under half of the loss comes from unresolved V genes, and the rest has no known cause. Present in this sample are about 1.5 million clones, roughly 96% of which were seen just once. 1.2% of the sample goes to the ten largest clones. Sequenced input: naive CD4+ T cells sorted from blood. Explained via the paper, the cell subset or site label denotes: CD45RA+ positively selected. The receptor set was obtained from a man aged 25 to 40 in good health.

On this clone: The sample contains more than one DNA sequence encoding this CDR3. The rearrangement joins TRBV7-2 to TRBJ2-7, with TRBD2 matching 10 bases. The CDR3 is made up of 15 amino acids. CDR1 is SGHTA and CDR2 is FQGNSA in the germline V gene. J gave up 4 bases and V 2 bases, and 5 bases lay outside the gene matches. Here the CDR3 DNA reads TGTGCCAGCAGCTTAAGGACTAGCGGATCTTACGAGCAGTACTTC. The encoded protein is CASSLRTSGSYEQYF.

This clone appeared once. The rearrangement joins TRBV7-9 to TRBJ2-7, with D unresolved. Per germline, CDR1 SEHNR and CDR2 FQNEAQ (reference sequence). V lost 2 bases and J lost 7, with 9 bases in between. This CDR3 has 12 amino acids. Here the CDR3 reads CASSLLAGEQYF. In nucleotides, the CDR3 is TGTGCCAGCAGCTTATTAGCTGGTGAGCAGTACTTC.

V usage is TRBV6-1 and J usage is TRBJ2-7; no definite D call. This CDR3 contains 12 residues. Germline V gene lookup returns CDR1 MNHNS and CDR2 SASEGT. V lost 7 bases to trimming and J lost 0 bases, with 7 bases between them. The CDR3 DNA reads TGTGCCAGCAAACTAAGCTCCTACGAGCAGTACTTC. Protein: CASKLSSYEQYF.

This chain's CDR3 is CAVSPYGTGRETQYF. The CDR3 DNA is TGTGCCGTGTCCCCGTACGGGACAGGGCGAGAGACCCAGTACTTC. This rearrangement joins TRBV30 to TRBJ2-5; 9 bases align to TRBD1. This CDR3 has 15 amino acids. The ends lost 8 bases at V and 4 bases at J; junction bases unmatched: 14. Germline CDR1 and CDR2: GTSNPN and SVGIG (reference sequence).

The chain has TRBV7-9 and TRBJ2-5; 8 bases fit TRBD1. J gave up 0 bases and V 7 bases, and 13 bases lay outside the gene matches. Per germline, CDR1 SEHNR and CDR2 FQNEAQ (reference sequence). The CDR3 contains 17 residues. The CDR3 here is CASNLDGQGKYQETQYF. CDR3 coding DNA: TGTGCCAGCAATCTTGACGGACAGGGAAAGTACCAAGAGACCCAGTACTTC. The whole variable domain, filled in from reference TRBV7-9 and TRBJ2-5, reads DTGVSQNPRHKITKRGQNVTFRCDPISEHNRLYWYRQTLGQGPEFLTYFQNEAQLEKSRLLSDRFSAERPKGSFSTLEIQRTEQGDSAMYLCASNLDGQGKYQETQYFGPGTRLLVL.

This clone appeared a single time. This same CDR3 is encoded by further DNA sequences in the sample. The V and J genes are TRBV5-1 and TRBJ2-7; 9 bases line up with TRBD2. The CDR3 consists of 14 residues. The germline V gene encodes CDR1 SGHRS and CDR2 YFSETQ. Trimming cost V 4 bases and J 2 bases; bases outside gene matches: 4. The CDR3 loop reads CASSLLAGAYEQYF. The CDR3 DNA reads as TGCGCCAGCAGCCTATTAGCGGGAGCCTACGAGCAGTACTTC.

This chain joins TRBV7-9 and TRBJ2-7; 8 nucleotides agree with TRBD1. The CDR3 extends over 16 amino acids. Germline CDR1 is SEHNR and CDR2 is FQNEAQ (reference sequence). Unmatched junction bases numbered 10, after V lost 4 bases and J lost 2 bases. This chain's CDR3 is CASSYSYRGKAYEQYF. The CDR3 DNA reads as TGTGCCAGCAGCTACAGCTACAGGGGGAAGGCCTACGAGCAGTACTTC.

The V call is TRBV5-1, the J call TRBJ2-5; D is unclear. CDR1 SGHRS and CDR2 YFSETQ come from the germline V gene. The CDR3 has 14 residues. The V end was cut by 4 bases, the J end by 2 bases, with 12 bases between. CDR3 sequence reads: CASSERTKQETQYF. CDR3 DNA sequence: TGCGCCAGCAGCGAACGGACCAAACAAGAGACCCAGTACTTC.

The chain carries TRBV10-3 and TRBJ2-3, with a possible D match to TRBD1 (7 bases). The CDR3 runs to 14 residues. Germline CDR1 is ENHRY and CDR2 is SYGVKD. Trimming pared 7 bases from V and 3 bases from J, leaving 14 bases between. CDR3 coding DNA: TGTGCCATCAACCGACAGGGAGGAACAGATACGCAGTATTTT. This translates into CAINRQGGTDTQYF.

The gene calls are TRBV25-1 and TRBJ1-2, with unresolved D. Trimming left V 2 bases short and J 4 bases short, with 11 bases between. The CDR3 runs to 14 residues. From germline, CDR1 is MGHDK and CDR2 SYGVNS. Here the CDR3 DNA reads TGTGCCAGCAGTGAACGAGGGCAGGTCTATGGCTACACCTTC. This codes for CASSERGQVYGYTF.

The chain carries TRBV7-9 and TRBJ1-1; D is undetermined. The V end lost 0 bases, the J end lost 0 bases, and 11 bases lay between the germline ends. Germline V CDR1 and CDR2: SEHNR, FQNEAQ (reference sequence). The CDR3 loop spans 16 amino acids. DNA for the CDR3: TGTGCCAGCAGCTTAGCACACAGTCTCATGAACACTGAAGCTTTCTTT. It encodes CASSLAHSLMNTEAFF.

V gene TRBV25-1 combines with J gene TRBJ2-7; D is unresolved. V was clipped by 4 bases and J by 0 bases, with 13 bases between them. Germline CDR1 MGHDK, CDR2 SYGVNS. The CDR3 consists of 15 residues. The CDR3 bases are TGTGCCAGCAGTGCGACGGGCGCGAGCTCCTACGAGCAGTACTTC. Its protein is CASSATGASSYEQYF.

J is TRBJ2-7 and V is TRBV6-1; perhaps TRBD1 as D (6 bases). Trimming removed 5 bases at V and 0 bases at J, with 14 bases between. This CDR3 contains 15 residues. Germline values: CDR1 MNHNS, CDR2 SASEGT. In DNA, the CDR3 is TGTGCCAGCAGTCATACAGGGTTTGGCTCCTACGAGCAGTACTTC. Translated, it gives CASSHTGFGSYEQYF.

A single count supports this clone. The chain employs TRBV6-1 and TRBJ2-7; 12 bases are a match to TRBD2. Germline trimming cut 5 bases from V and 0 bases from J; bases unmatched to any gene: 2. Germline loops: CDR1 MNHNS, CDR2 SASEGT. CDR3 length: 15 amino acids. The CDR3 nucleotides read TGTGCCAGCAGTATGACTAGCGGGAGCTCCTACGAGCAGTACTTC. The encoded protein is CASSMTSGSSYEQYF.

This clone was seen just once. The rearrangement links TRBV11-2 to TRBJ2-3, with 7 nucleotides matching TRBD2. V shed 3 bases and J 6 bases; nucleotides not matched to a gene: 18. The CDR3 consists of 18 residues. Germline V gene sequence: CDR1 SGHAT, CDR2 FQNNGV. The CDR3, as DNA: TGTGCCAGCAGCTTCAATCCACAGCGCGGGAGTTTGGAGGATACGCAGTATTTT. Translation gives CASSFNPQRGSLEDTQYF. The full variable domain, rest sourced from reference TRBV11-2 and TRBJ2-3, is EAGVAQSPRYKIIEKRQSVAFWCNPISGHATLYWYQQILGQGPKLLIQFQNNGVVDDSQLPKDRFSAERLKGVDSTLKIQPAKLEDSAVYLCASSFNPQRGSLEDTQYFGPGTRLTVL.

The rearrangement links TRBV2 to TRBJ2-6; D gene unclear. Germline assignment: CDR1 SNHLY and CDR2 FYNNEI. V lost 2 bases, J lost 2 bases, and 13 bases lay in between. This CDR3 is built from 17 residues. The CDR3 DNA follows: TGTGCCAGCAGTGAAAGGCAGGTCCTCGCTGGGGCCAACGTCCTGACTTTC. It translates to CASSERQVLAGANVLTF.

The V and J genes are TRBV2 and TRBJ1-4; 9 bases map to TRBD1. The CDR3 sequence is 14 residues long. The trim removed 7 bases at V and 7 bases at J, leaving 7 bases unmatched. Germline V CDR1 and CDR2: SNHLY, FYNNEI. CDR3 in amino acids: CASIRGTGSEKLFF. The CDR3 DNA follows: TGTGCCAGCATCCGCGGGACAGGGAGTGAAAAACTGTTTTTT.

The chain is built from TRBV10-2 and TRBJ1-1, with 9 bases that match TRBD1. V dropped 10 bases and J dropped 2; count of bases not matched to a gene: 14. The V gene's germline CDR1 is WSHSY and CDR2 SAAADI. The CDR3 runs 16 residues. CDR3 sequence reads: CATTRLGQGTNTEAFF. The CDR3 region has the DNA TGCGCCACAACTCGCCTCGGACAGGGGACAAACACTGAAGCTTTCTTT.

In nucleotides, the CDR3 is TGCGCCATCAAACCGGGACAGGGCCTATACGAGCAGTACTTC. Translating gives CAIKPGQGLYEQYF. This chain links TRBV10-1 with TRBJ2-7, with 9 bases lining up with TRBD1. The CDR3 is 14 residues long. Germline CDR1 WNHNN, CDR2 SYGVQD (reference sequence). J gave up 4 bases and V 10 bases, and 11 bases lay outside the gene matches.

The V call is TRBV6-4, the J call TRBJ2-3; possibly TRBD2 for D (6 bases). V was shortened by 3 bases and J by 5 bases, with 12 bases between the two germline ends. The CDR3 contains 14 residues. Germline CDR1 MRHNA, CDR2 SNTAGT. The CDR3 spells CASSEVGGKDTQYF. The CDR3, as DNA: TGTGCCAGCAGTGAGGTGGGGGGTAAAGATACGCAGTATTTT.

The V call is TRBV19, the J call TRBJ1-5; D is perhaps TRBD1 (6 bases). Germline V gene sequence: CDR1 LNHDA, CDR2 SQIVND (reference sequence). The CDR3 is 17 residues long. With 5 bases removed from V and 4 bases from J, the gap between germline ends came to 21 bases. In DNA, the CDR3 is TGTGCCAGTAGTCGGACAGCTAGAGCGAGGGTTAATCAGCCCCAGCATTTT. This gives the protein CASSRTARARVNQPQHF. The whole variable domain, remainder taken from reference TRBV19 and TRBJ1-5, is DGGITQSPKYLFRKEGQNVTLSCEQNLNHDAMYWYRQDPGQGLRLIYYSQIVNDFQKGDIAEGYSVSREKKESFPLTVTSAQKNPTAFYLCASSRTARARVNQPQHFGDGTRLSIL.

The chain joins TRBV30 to TRBJ2-2, with 9 bases fitting TRBD1. The germline gives CDR1 GTSNPN, CDR2 SVGIG (reference sequence). The CDR3 contains 18 residues. V was clipped by 3 bases and J by 5 bases; unmatched bases: 16. CDR3 nucleotide sequence: TGTGCCTGGAGGTCCGATCCGGGACAGGGTAGATGGACCGGGGAGCTGTTTTTT. Translation gives CAWRSDPGQGRWTGELFF.

This rearrangement joins TRBV5-4 to TRBJ2-7; 8 bases align to TRBD1. The CDR3 is made up of 14 amino acids. The junction had 3 bases not matched to a gene; V was cut back by 4 bases and J by 0 bases. CDR1 and CDR2 from the germline V gene are SGHNT and YYREEE (reference sequence). CDR3 in amino acids: CASSRGQVSYEQYF. The DNA of the CDR3 is TGTGCCAGCAGCAGGGGACAGGTCTCCTACGAGCAGTACTTC.

The rearrangement joins TRBV9 to TRBJ2-5; 10 bases are shared with TRBD2. CDR1 is SGDLS and CDR2 is YYNGEE in the germline V gene. V was pared by 4 bases and J by 0 bases, with 12 bases of the junction left unmatched. The CDR3 extends over 18 amino acids. Here the CDR3 DNA reads TGTGCCAGCAGCCCCCCGGCTAGCGGGAGTATCCACCAAGAGACCCAGTACTTC. This codes for CASSPPASGSIHQETQYF. The whole variable domain, remainder taken from reference TRBV9 and TRBJ2-5, is DSGVTQTPKHLITATGQRVTLRCSPRSGDLSVYWYQQSLDQGLQFLIQYYNGEERAKGNILERFSAQQFPDLHSELNLSSLELGDSALYFCASSPPASGSIHQETQYFGPGTRLLVL.

V gene TRBV10-2 combines with J gene TRBJ2-1; no clear D. Germline V gene data show CDR1 as WSHSY and CDR2 as SAAADI. CDR3 length equals 18 residues. The V gene lost 1 base and the J gene lost 4 bases, with 20 bases spanning the gap. The CDR3, as DNA: TGCGCCAGCAGTGAGTGGAAAGGTGGGCTACAAGGGTACAATGAGCAGTTCTTC. Amino acid sequence: CASSEWKGGLQGYNEQFF.

The chain carries TRBV7-2 and TRBJ1-5; 9 positions agree with TRBD1. Germline CDR1 and CDR2: SGHTA and FQGNSA. With 5 bases clipped from V and 6 bases from J, the junction kept 5 bases outside the gene matches. The CDR3 length is 14 residues. CDR3 DNA sequence: TGTGCCAGCAGCCCCGACAGGGGGGGTCAGCCCCAGCATTTT. Amino acids: CASSPDRGGQPQHF.

The chain joins TRBV29-1 to TRBJ2-1; the match to TRBD2 covers 8 bases. J lost 2 bases, V lost 6 bases, and 6 bases had no gene match. The length of the CDR3 is 14 residues. Germline values: CDR1 SQVTM, CDR2 ANQGSEA. The CDR3 loop reads CSVMGTRAYNEQFF. The CDR3 DNA reads TGCAGCGTGATGGGGACTAGAGCCTACAATGAGCAGTTCTTC.